This T cell receptor beta chain was sequenced for a study of spatial heterogeneity in lung cancer. Trimming took 3 bases from V and 0 from J, leaving 2 bases between them. This CDR3 contains 13 residues. CDR1 and CDR2 (germline): LGHNT, FRNRAP. Time point noted: sample taken at primary tumor resection. From the 5' RACE reads, TCRdb called clonotypes with MiXCR, one entry per CDR3 protein. Of under 40,000 distinct CDR3 sequences listed, approximately 5.5% are singletons. This clonotype was counted a few times. The sequence derives from a female donor with early-stage non-small cell lung cancer. J is TRBJ2-2 and V is TRBV12-5; unclear D gene. The material sequenced was PBMCs, taken at surgery. This chain's CDR3 is CASGLANTGELFF. CDR3 nucleotides: TGTGCTAGTGGTTTAGCGAACACCGGGGAGCTGTTTTTT.